This TCR beta chain was profiled in a study of cytomegalovirus exposure and HLA in healthy donors. Germline V gene data show CDR1 as MRHNA and CDR2 as SNTAGT. J gave up 3 bases and V 7 bases, and 9 bases lay outside the gene matches. CDR3 length: 15 amino acids. The study ran its PCR with 60 Vbeta and 13 Jbeta primers. Only in-frame clones appear in the TCRdb table, and some are missing; sequencing was by immunoSEQ multiplex PCR. Listed are under 200,000 clones; around 0.8% falls within the top ten. In the case of this clone: The target antigen is unknown.

The study, taken as a whole, reports: Among CMV-associated TCR beta chains, most appeared HLA-restricted in a later analysis.

The sequence was collected from a woman between 18 and 29 years old in good health and CMV-seropositive. Sequencing used PBMCs. V is TRBV6-4 and J is TRBJ2-7; 10 bases fit TRBD2. For the CDR3, the DNA is TGTGCCAGCACCTCCCGACTAGCGGGTTTCTACGAGCAGTACTTC. This codes for CASTSRLAGFYEQYF.